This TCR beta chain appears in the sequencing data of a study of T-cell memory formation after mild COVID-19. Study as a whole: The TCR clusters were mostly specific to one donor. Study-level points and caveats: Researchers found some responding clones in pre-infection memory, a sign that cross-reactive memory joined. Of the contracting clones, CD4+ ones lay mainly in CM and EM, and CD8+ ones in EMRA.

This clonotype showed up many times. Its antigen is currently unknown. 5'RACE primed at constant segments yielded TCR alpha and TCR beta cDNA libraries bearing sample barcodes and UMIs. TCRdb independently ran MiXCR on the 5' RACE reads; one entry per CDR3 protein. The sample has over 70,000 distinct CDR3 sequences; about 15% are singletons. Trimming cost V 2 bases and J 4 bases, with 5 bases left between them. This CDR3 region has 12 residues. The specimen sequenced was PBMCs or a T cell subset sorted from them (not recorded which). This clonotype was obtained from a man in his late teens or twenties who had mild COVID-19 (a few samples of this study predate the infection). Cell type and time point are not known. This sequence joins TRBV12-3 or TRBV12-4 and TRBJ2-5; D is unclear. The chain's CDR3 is CASSLIPETQYF. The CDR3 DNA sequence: TGTGCCAGCAGTTTAATTCCAGAGACCCAGTACTTC.